The present TCR beta chain was sequenced within a study of human T cells and chemical hapten exposure. This clonotype occurred many times. In TCRdb, the RACE reads were re-called with MiXCR into one record per CDR3 protein. The table has some 400,000 distinct CDR3 sequences, 5% to 6.5% seen once; the top ten hold 2.5% to 3%. The sample's time point: pre-sensitization, week 0. Treatment of the sample: therapeutic diphenylcyclopropenone sensitization with weekly scalp DPC. Blood, whole and unfractionated, served as the source for total RNA extraction. The V end was cut by 3 bases, the J end by 4 bases, with 7 bases between. The germline CDR1 and CDR2 sequences are SQVTM and ANQGSEA. CDR3 length: 11 residues.

The receptor comes from a woman in her forties or fifties with alopecia areata. Some clones in this sample may be carry-over from other donors' samples. The chain couples TRBV29-1 to TRBJ2-7, with D hard to call. The specimen comprised whole blood, sampled in connection with sensitization to the hapten diphenylcyclopropenone (DPC). The CDR3 region is CSVEGVYEQYF. CDR3 sequence (DNA): TGCAGCGTTGAGGGCGTGTACGAGCAGTACTTC.